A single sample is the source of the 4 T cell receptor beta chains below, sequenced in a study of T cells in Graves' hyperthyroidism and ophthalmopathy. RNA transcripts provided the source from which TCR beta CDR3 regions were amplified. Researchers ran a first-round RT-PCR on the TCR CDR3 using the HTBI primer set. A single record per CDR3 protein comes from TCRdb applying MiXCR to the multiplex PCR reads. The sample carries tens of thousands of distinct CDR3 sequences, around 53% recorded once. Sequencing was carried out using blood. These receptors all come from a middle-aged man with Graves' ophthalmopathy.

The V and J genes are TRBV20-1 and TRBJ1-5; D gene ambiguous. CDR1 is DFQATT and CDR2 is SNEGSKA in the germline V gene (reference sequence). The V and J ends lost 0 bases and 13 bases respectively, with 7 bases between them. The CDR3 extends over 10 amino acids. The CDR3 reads CSARDAGQHF. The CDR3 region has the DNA TGCAGTGCTAGAGACGCGGGACAGCATTTT.

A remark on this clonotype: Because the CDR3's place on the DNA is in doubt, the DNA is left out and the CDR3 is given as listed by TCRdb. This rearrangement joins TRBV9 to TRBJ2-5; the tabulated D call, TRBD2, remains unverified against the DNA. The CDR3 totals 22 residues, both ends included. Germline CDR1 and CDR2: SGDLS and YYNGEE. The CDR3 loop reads CASSFYICSARPGTSTGETQYF.

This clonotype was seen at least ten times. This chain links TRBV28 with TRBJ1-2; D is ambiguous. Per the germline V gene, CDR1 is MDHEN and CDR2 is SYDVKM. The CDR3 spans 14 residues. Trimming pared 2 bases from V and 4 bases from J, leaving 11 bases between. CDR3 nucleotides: TGTGCCAGCAGTTTAGGGCGACCGGTCTATGGCTACACCTTC. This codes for CASSLGRPVYGYTF.

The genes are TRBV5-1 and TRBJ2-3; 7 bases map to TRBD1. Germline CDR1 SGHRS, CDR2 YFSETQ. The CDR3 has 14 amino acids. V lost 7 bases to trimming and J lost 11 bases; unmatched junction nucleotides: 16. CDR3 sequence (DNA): TGCGCCAGCCGTAAACAGGGGTGGGACAATGAGCAGTATTTT. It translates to CASRKQGWDNEQYF.